The 6 T cell receptor beta chains reported below all come from one sample, sequenced in a study of OX40 agonist ivuxolimab in advanced cancers. TCRdb keeps only in-frame clones here, not all; method: immunoSEQ multiplex PCR. The sample lists tens of thousands of clones, around 81% seen once, with roughly a fifth in the top ten. Sequenced material: CD4+ or CD8+ T cells sorted from blood, taken in a trial of the OX40 agonist ivuxolimab. These receptors were taken from an adult with an advanced solid tumor such as melanoma, head and neck, liver or kidney cancer.

The chain joins TRBV28 to TRBJ1-1; 9 bases map to TRBD1. CDR1 is MDHEN, CDR2 SYDVKM, per germline. With 5 bases clipped from V and 7 bases from J, the junction kept 17 bases outside the gene matches. CDR3 length: 17 residues. CDR3 bases: TGTGCCAGCAGTCCCTACAGGGGGCGCGGGGCACACAGTGAAGCTTTCTTT. This translates into CASSPYRGRGAHSEAFF.

The J gene is TRBJ2-1, the V gene TRBV10-3, with a tentative D call TRBD1 (6 bases). V was shortened by 6 bases and J by 1 base, with 13 bases between the two germline ends. Germline values: CDR1 ENHRY, CDR2 SYGVKD. CDR3 length equals 15 residues. DNA for the CDR3: TGTGCCATCAGAGACGACAGGTCGTCCTACAATGAGCAGTTCTTC. Protein sequence: CAIRDDRSSYNEQFF.

The chain recombines TRBV7-2 with TRBJ1-3; D perhaps matches TRBD1 (6 bases). CDR1 SGHTA and CDR2 FQGNSA come from the germline V gene. This CDR3 has 17 residues. Between the trimmed V and J ends, which lost 3 bases and 2 bases, there was a span of 17 bases. CDR3 amino acids: CASSFKQGGGTGNTIYF. In DNA form, the CDR3 reads TGTGCCAGCAGCTTTAAACAGGGAGGAGGCACTGGAAACACCATATATTTT.

This chain connects TRBV6-5 to TRBJ2-2, with 9 bases aligning to TRBD2. Germline-derived CDR1 and CDR2 are MNHEY and SVGAGI. The CDR3 runs to 14 residues. The V segment lost 6 bases and the J segment 7 bases; nucleotides outside the gene matches: 6. DNA of the CDR3: TGTGCCAGCAGCCATAGCGGGGGTTTCGGGGAGCTGTTTTTT. It codes for CASSHSGGFGELFF.

The chain links TRBV28 to TRBJ1-2; possible D gene TRBD1, 5 bases. The V end lost 5 bases, the J end lost 6 bases, and 10 bases lay between the germline ends. The CDR3 is made up of 12 amino acids. Germline CDR1 MDHEN, CDR2 SYDVKM. CDR3 nucleotides: TGTGCCAGCAGTATCTGGGGGAATGGCTACACCTTC. It yields the protein CASSIWGNGYTF.

V and J are TRBV18 and TRBJ2-1, with a possible D match to TRBD1 (5 bases). V was clipped by 2 bases and J by 12 bases, with 8 bases between them. From germline, CDR1 is KGHSH and CDR2 LQKENI. The CDR3 sequence is 11 residues long. CDR3 sequence reads: CASSPGQGQFF. The CDR3 DNA reads as TGTGCCAGCTCACCAGGCCAGGGGCAGTTCTTC.